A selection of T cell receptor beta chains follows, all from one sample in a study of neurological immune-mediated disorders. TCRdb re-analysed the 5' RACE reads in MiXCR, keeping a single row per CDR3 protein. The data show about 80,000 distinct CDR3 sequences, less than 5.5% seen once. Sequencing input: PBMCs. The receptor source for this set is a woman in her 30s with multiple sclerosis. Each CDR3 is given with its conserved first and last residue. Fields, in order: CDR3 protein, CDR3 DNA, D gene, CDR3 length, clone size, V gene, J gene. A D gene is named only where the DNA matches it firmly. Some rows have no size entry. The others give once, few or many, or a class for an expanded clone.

CDR3: CASSRGTGYYEQYF
DNA: TGTGCCAGCAGTCGGGGGACGGGCTACTACGAGCAGTACTTC
D: -
length: 14
size: -
V: TRBV28
J: TRBJ2-7

CDR3: CASTAQGARNSPLHF
DNA: TGTGCCAGCACAGCACAGGGGGCCAGGAATTCACCCCTCCACTTT
D: TRBD1
length: 15
size: many
V: TRBV5-5
J: TRBJ1-6

CDR3: CASSLHREVRQFF
DNA: TGTGCCAGCAGCTTACACCGGGAAGTAAGACAGTTCTTC
D: -
length: 13
size: -
V: TRBV7-2
J: TRBJ2-1

CDR3: CASRWTSGRNEQFF
DNA: TGTGCCAGCAGGTGGACTAGCGGGAGGAATGAGCAGTTCTTC
D: TRBD2
length: 14
size: many
V: TRBV6-6
J: TRBJ2-1

CDR3: CSARLDSSYEQYF
DNA: TGCAGTGCTAGGTTGGACTCCTCCTACGAGCAGTACTTC
D: -
length: 13
size: -
V: TRBV20-1
J: TRBJ2-7

CDR3: CASRTIPPGTGGYGYTF
DNA: TGTGCCAGCAGAACCATCCCGCCCGGGACCGGGGGCTATGGCTACACCTTC
D: -
length: 17
size: many
V: TRBV12-3/TRBV12-4
J: TRBJ1-2

CDR3: CSVWTGSNTEAFF
DNA: TGCAGCGTCTGGACGGGTTCAAACACTGAAGCTTTCTTT
D: -
length: 13
size: many
V: TRBV29-1
J: TRBJ1-1

CDR3: CASSLGRSQETQYF
DNA: TGCGCCAGCAGCTTAGGTAGATCCCAAGAGACCCAGTACTTC
D: -
length: 14
size: many
V: TRBV5-1
J: TRBJ2-5

CDR3: CASSTWPYNEQFF
DNA: TGTGCCAGCAGCACCTGGCCCTACAATGAGCAGTTCTTC
D: -
length: 13
size: -
V: TRBV7-2
J: TRBJ2-1

CDR3: CASSLLQGAIDTQYF
DNA: TGTGCCAGCAGTCTTCTACAGGGGGCAATAGATACGCAGTATTTT
D: TRBD1
length: 15
size: -
V: TRBV28
J: TRBJ2-3

CDR3: CASSLAGGPYNEQFF
DNA: TGTGCCAGCAGTTTGGCGGGGGGGCCCTACAATGAGCAGTTCTTC
D: TRBD2
length: 15
size: many
V: TRBV27
J: TRBJ2-1